This T cell receptor (beta chain) derives from a study of T cell responses to AZD1222 COVID-19 vaccine. Study-wide results and limits: It was only after the peak T cell response that any repertoires were sampled.

This clone has a handful of counts. Its antigen is not known. Generated by immunoSEQ multiplex PCR, the TCRdb table keeps only in-frame clones and is missing some. The sample lists roughly 120,000 clones, 88% occurring once. The CDR3 totals 18 residues. Looked up from germline, CDR1 is LNHNV and CDR2 is YYDKDF (reference sequence). Trimming took off 2 bases at V and 4 bases at J, with 22 bases between the two ends. The chain uses TRBV15 and TRBJ2-3, with D tentatively TRBD1 or TRBD2 (6 bases each). Sample: peripheral blood, taken on day 0 of AZD1222 vaccination. The origin of this receptor is an adult in good health. CDR3 sequence: CATSRLTVAWGAADTQYF. The CDR3, as DNA: TGTGCCACCAGCAGACTAACCGTAGCTTGGGGGGCCGCAGATACGCAGTATTTT.